Below are 15 T cell receptor beta chains sequenced from a single sample in a study of prognosis after radiotherapy for stage I lung cancer. It was by two-round multiplex PCR that TCR beta CDR3 was amplified from genomic DNA. With primers specific to each TRBV and TRBJ gene, the first-round PCR was performed. TCRdb independently ran MiXCR on the multiplex PCR reads; one entry per CDR3 protein. The table includes 15,000 to 20,000 distinct CDR3 sequences, roughly 28% detected once. Sample: PBMCs, taken before or after stereotactic body radiation therapy (not recorded which). These receptors all come from a donor aged 50 or older with non-small cell lung cancer.

Concerning this clonotype: Given a much more abundant clone one base away, this may be a read error. The chain links TRBV7-9 to TRBJ2-5; D ambiguous. The CDR3 spans 16 residues. The V end was cut by 5 bases, the J end by 2 bases, with 18 bases between. From germline, CDR1 is SEHNR and CDR2 FQNEAQ (reference sequence). This CDR3 is CASSPSTASLQETQYF. The CDR3, as DNA: TGTGCCAGCAGCCCAAGCACGGCCTCCCTGCAAGAGACCCAGTACTTC.

About this clonotype: This likely traces to a read error, being one base from a far larger clone. The gene calls are TRBV6-6 and TRBJ2-3; TRBD1 aligns across 7 bases. The CDR3 has 14 amino acids. Per the germline V gene, CDR1 is MNHNY and CDR2 is SVGAGI (reference sequence). In nucleotides, the CDR3 is TGTTCCAGCAGTTACGGACAGGCCACAGATACGCAGTATTTT. This gives the protein CSSSYGQATDTQYF.

This clonotype was seen at least ten times. V usage is TRBV7-9 and J usage is TRBJ2-6; D unresolved. The germline V gene has CDR1 SEHNR and CDR2 FQNEAQ (reference sequence). This CDR3 spans 16 amino acids. V was clipped by 6 bases and J by 2 bases, with 14 bases between them. This CDR3 reads CASRRDSRAGANVLTF. In nucleotides, the CDR3 is TGTGCCAGCAGACGCGACTCTAGGGCTGGGGCCAACGTCCTGACTTTC.

This clonotype was counted ten times or more. This rearrangement joins TRBV2 to TRBJ1-5; tentative D call: TRBD1 (5 bases). Germline CDR1 is SNHLY and CDR2 is FYNNEI. The CDR3 spans 14 residues. V lost 4 bases and J lost 1, with 8 bases in between. This chain's CDR3 is CASSAGLSNQPQHF. For the CDR3, the DNA is TGTGCCAGCAGTGCAGGGTTAAGCAATCAGCCCCAGCATTTT.

This clonotype has just one count. A far more abundant clone sits one base away, making this likely a read error. The chain combines TRBV6-4 with TRBJ2-3, with D perhaps matching TRBD2 (5 bases). Per germline, CDR1 MRHNA and CDR2 SNTAGT. Trimming pared 9 bases from V and 2 bases from J, leaving 15 bases between. This CDR3 has 14 residues. This chain's CDR3 is CARSYLRDTDTQYF. DNA of the CDR3: TGTGCCAGAAGTTACCTCCGGGACACAGATACGCAGTATTTT.

The table lists this clonotype with many counts. Given a much more abundant clone one base away, this may be a read error. The chain joins TRBV7-2 to TRBJ2-1, with D uncertain. Germline V gene sequence: CDR1 SGHTA, CDR2 FQGNSA. CDR3 length: 13 amino acids. The chain's CDR3 is CASSLSRNNERFF. The CDR3 DNA sequence: TGTGCCAGCAGCTTAAGTAGGAACAATGAGCGGTTCTTC.

At least ten counts were recorded for this clonotype. The chain has TRBV20-1 and TRBJ2-7, with D maybe TRBD1 (6 bases). This CDR3 has 15 residues. Between the trimmed V and J ends, which lost 4 bases and 3 bases, there was a span of 19 bases. Germline V gene data show CDR1 as DFQATT and CDR2 as SNEGSKA (reference sequence). CDR3 nucleotides: TGCAGTGCTATTTCCCAAGGGGGTCGGGGCTACGAGCAGTACTTC. This codes for CSAISQGGRGYEQYF.

Points on this clonotype: A much larger clone is a single base away; this may be a read error. This rearrangement joins TRBV6-2 or TRBV6-3 to TRBJ2-3; maybe TRBD2 (5 bases). Germline V gene sequence: CDR1 MNHEY, CDR2 SVGEGT. The CDR3 is 11 amino acids. The DNA for the CDR3 is TGTGCCAGCAGTTACGGAGGTACGCATTATTTT. This gives the protein CASSYGGTHYF.

At least ten counts were recorded for this clonotype. This chain connects TRBV14 to TRBJ2-7; 7 bases match TRBD2. CDR3 size: 15 residues. CDR1 and CDR2 from the germline V gene are SGHDN and FVKESK. J lost 2 bases, V lost 1 base, and 5 bases had no gene match. CDR3 in DNA: TGTGCCAGCAGCCAAGTGTTGGGGGGGACCTACGAGCAGTACTTC. Encoded protein: CASSQVLGGTYEQYF.

This clonotype is deemed medium-sized. The chain joins TRBV3-1 to TRBJ1-2; D may be TRBD1 (5 bases). The germline gives CDR1 LGHDT, CDR2 YNNKEL (reference sequence). This CDR3 contains 13 residues. Trimming stripped 5 bases from V and 8 bases from J, with 15 bases between. The CDR3 bases are TGTGCCAGCAGCGACCAAGGGGCGCGGGGCTACACCTTC. It yields the protein CASSDQGARGYTF.

This clonotype was seen ten or more times. The gene calls are TRBV2 and TRBJ2-1, with TRBD1 as a possible D gene (5 bases). Between the trimmed V and J ends, which lost 7 bases and 0 bases, there was a span of 22 bases. The CDR3 is 18 amino acids. Germline V gene sequence: CDR1 SNHLY, CDR2 FYNNEI. The CDR3 protein is CASMVGAPIADSYNEQFF. DNA of the CDR3: TGTGCCAGCATGGTTGGGGCCCCCATAGCTGACTCCTACAATGAGCAGTTCTTC.

This clonotype was recorded at least ten times. The chain has TRBV24-1 and TRBJ2-2; 12 bases fit TRBD1. Germline V gives CDR1 KGHDR, CDR2 SFDVKD. The CDR3 covers 18 residues. Losses at the gene ends were 1 base for V and 5 bases for J; bases not matched to a gene: 7. CDR3 nucleotide sequence: TGTGCCACCAGTGATTTTACTCCGGGACAGGGGGCTACCGGGGAGCTGTTTTTT. Translation: CATSDFTPGQGATGELFF.

A remark on this clonotype: A much larger clone lies one base from this, so it may be a read error. V usage is TRBV27 and J usage is TRBJ2-5; D is ambiguous. The CDR3 runs to 11 residues. CDR1 is MNHEY, CDR2 SMNVEV, per germline (reference sequence). This CDR3 is CVSSSQETQYF. In DNA, the CDR3 is TGTGTCAGCAGTTCACAAGAGACCCAGTACTTC.

This clonotype has at least ten counts. CDR3 sequence: CSAERGTNTGELFF. As DNA, the CDR3 is TGCAGTGCAGAGCGGGGGACGAACACCGGGGAGCTGTTTTTT. The V call is TRBV20-1, the J call TRBJ2-2; 8 bases fit TRBD2. This CDR3 comprises 14 residues. V shed 6 bases, J shed 0 bases, and the junction held 3 bases outside the gene matches. Per germline, CDR1 DFQATT and CDR2 SNEGSKA (reference sequence).

This clonotype was seen ten or more times. The chain employs TRBV12-3 or TRBV12-4 and TRBJ2-1, with TRBD1 matching over 7 bases. Germline trimming cut 5 bases from V and 8 bases from J; bases unmatched to any gene: 9. The length of the CDR3 is 14 residues. The CDR3 DNA is TGTGCCAGCAGTAGATCGACAGGGTCCGATGAGCAGTTCTTC. This gives the protein CASSRSTGSDEQFF.